A single T cell receptor beta chain is shown here with its context. These data belong to a study of blood T cell repertoires in COVID-19. Study details: PBMCs, B-cell-depleted T cells, or T cells were the source of the cDNA or gDNA that made up the material.

Germline V gives CDR1 SGDLS, CDR2 YYNGEE. This CDR3 comprises 15 residues. J lost 1 base, V lost 3 bases, and 3 bases had no gene match. In the study's own analysis: Reference gene primer amplification gave estimated nucleated cell counts. Libraries were prepared by immunoSEQ multiplex PCR; TCRdb keeps only in-frame clonotypes and omits some of them. V, J and clone size are those of that table, while D and trimming were read from the DNA. The profile covers 200,000 to 250,000 clones, with just over 85% appearing a single time and about 1.5% taken by the ten largest. This clonotype originated in a man younger than 30 with active or convalescent COVID-19. The chain recombines TRBV9 with TRBJ2-5, with 10 nucleotides matching TRBD2. The material sequenced was peripheral blood. The CDR3 reads CASSGAGGIQETQYF. Here the CDR3 DNA reads TGTGCCAGCAGCGGAGCGGGAGGGATCCAAGAGACCCAGTACTTC.